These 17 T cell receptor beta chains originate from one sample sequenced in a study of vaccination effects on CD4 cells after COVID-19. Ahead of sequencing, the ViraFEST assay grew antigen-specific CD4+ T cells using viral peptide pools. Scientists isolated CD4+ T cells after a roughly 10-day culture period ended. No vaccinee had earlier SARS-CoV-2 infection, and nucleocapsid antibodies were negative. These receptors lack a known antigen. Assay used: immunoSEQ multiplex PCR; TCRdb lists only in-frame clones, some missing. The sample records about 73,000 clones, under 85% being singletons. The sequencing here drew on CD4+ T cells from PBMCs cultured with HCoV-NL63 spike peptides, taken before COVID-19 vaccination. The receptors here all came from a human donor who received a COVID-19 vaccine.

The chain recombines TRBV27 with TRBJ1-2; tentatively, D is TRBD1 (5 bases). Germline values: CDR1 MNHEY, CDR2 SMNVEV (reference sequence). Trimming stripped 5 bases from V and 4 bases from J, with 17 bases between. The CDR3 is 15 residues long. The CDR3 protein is CASSGYRNGPYGYTF. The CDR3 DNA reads TGTGCCAGCAGTGGTTACAGGAATGGGCCCTATGGCTACACCTTC.

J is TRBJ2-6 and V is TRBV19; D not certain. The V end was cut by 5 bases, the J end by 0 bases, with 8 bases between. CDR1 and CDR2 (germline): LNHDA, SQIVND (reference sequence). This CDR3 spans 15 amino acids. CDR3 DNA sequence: TGTGCCAGTAGTGAACCGAGCTCTGGGGCCAACGTCCTGACTTTC. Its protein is CASSEPSSGANVLTF.

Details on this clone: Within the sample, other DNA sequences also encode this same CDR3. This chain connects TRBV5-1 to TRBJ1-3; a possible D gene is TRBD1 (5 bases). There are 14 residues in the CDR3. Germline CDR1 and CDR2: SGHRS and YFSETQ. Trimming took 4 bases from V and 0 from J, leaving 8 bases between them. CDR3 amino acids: CASSPGSSGNTIYF. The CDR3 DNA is TGCGCCAGCAGCCCAGGGAGCTCTGGAAACACCATATATTTT.

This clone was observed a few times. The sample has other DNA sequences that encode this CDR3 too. CDR3 in DNA: TGTGCCAGCCGGGTGGAAGCCAAAAACATTCAGTACTTC. Its translation: CASRVEAKNIQYF. This chain connects TRBV2 to TRBJ2-4; the D is unclear. Germline loops: CDR1 SNHLY, CDR2 FYNNEI. This CDR3 comprises 13 residues. V dropped 8 bases and J dropped 0 bases, with 8 bases sitting between them.

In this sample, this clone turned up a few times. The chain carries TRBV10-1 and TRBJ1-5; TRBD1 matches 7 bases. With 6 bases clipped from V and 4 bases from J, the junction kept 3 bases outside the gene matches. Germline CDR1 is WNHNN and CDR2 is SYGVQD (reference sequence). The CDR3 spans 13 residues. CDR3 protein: CASSRDRNQPQHF. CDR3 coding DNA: TGCGCCAGCAGCCGGGACAGAAATCAGCCCCAGCATTTT.

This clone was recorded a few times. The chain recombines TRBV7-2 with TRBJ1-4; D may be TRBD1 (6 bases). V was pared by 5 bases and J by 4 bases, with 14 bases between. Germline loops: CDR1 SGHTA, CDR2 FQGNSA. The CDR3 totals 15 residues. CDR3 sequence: CASSPRAGVNEKLFF. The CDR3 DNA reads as TGTGCCAGCAGCCCCAGGGCAGGGGTTAATGAAAAACTGTTTTTT.

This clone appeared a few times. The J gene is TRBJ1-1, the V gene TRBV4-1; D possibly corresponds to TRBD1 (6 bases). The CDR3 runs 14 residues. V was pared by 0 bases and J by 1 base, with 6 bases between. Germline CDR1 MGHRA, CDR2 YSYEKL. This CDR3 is CASSQDRGNTEAFF. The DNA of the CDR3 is TGCGCCAGCAGCCAAGACAGGGGGAACACTGAAGCTTTCTTT.

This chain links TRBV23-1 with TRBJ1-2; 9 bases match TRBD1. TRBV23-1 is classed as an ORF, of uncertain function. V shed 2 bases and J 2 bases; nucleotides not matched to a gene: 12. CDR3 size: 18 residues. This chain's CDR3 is CASSQPHPGQGTNYGYTF. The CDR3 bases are TGCGCCAGCAGTCAACCCCATCCTGGACAGGGGACGAACTATGGCTACACCTTC.

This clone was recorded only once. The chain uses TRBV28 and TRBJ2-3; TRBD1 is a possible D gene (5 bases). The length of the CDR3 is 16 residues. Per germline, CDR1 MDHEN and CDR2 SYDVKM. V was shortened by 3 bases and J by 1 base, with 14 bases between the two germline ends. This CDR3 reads CASSFLGATRTDTQYF. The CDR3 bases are TGTGCCAGCAGTTTTTTAGGGGCGACCCGCACAGATACGCAGTATTTT.

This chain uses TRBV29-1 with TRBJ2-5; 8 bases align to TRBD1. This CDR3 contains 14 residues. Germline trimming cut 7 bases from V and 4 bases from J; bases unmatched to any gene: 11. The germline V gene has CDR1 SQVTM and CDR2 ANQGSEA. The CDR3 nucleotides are TGCAGCGGATACCAAAGACAGGGGATAGAGACCCAGTACTTC. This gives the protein CSGYQRQGIETQYF.

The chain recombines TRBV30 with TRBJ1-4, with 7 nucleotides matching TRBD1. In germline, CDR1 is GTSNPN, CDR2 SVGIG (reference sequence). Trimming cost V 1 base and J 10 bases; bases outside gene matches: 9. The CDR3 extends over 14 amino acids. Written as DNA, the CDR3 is TGTGCCTGGAGTGCACAGGGGCAAGGGGGAAAACTGTTTTTT. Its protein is CAWSAQGQGGKLFF.

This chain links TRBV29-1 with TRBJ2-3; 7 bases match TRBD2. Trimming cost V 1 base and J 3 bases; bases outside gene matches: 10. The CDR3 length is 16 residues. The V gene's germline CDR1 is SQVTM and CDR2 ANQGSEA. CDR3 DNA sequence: TGCAGCGTTGAAGGAGGTGGCGGGGGAGGAACAGATACGCAGTATTTT. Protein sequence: CSVEGGGGGGTDTQYF.

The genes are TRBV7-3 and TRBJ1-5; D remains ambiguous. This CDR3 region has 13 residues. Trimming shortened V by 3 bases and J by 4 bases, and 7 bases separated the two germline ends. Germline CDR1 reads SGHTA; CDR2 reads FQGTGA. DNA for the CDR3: TGTGCCAGCAGCTTTTCCCGGAATCAGCCCCAGCATTTT. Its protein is CASSFSRNQPQHF.

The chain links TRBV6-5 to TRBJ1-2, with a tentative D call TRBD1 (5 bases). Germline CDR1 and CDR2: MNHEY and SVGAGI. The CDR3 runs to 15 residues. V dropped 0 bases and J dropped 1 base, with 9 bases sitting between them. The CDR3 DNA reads TGTGCCAGCAGTTACTCGGGGGATCTTAACTATGGCTACACCTTC. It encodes CASSYSGDLNYGYTF.

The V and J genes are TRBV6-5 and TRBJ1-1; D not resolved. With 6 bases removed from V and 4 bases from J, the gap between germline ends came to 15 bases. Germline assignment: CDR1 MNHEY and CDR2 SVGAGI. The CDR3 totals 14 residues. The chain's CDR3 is CASSFRRSSTEAFF. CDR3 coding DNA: TGTGCCAGCAGCTTCCGACGGAGTTCCACTGAAGCTTTCTTT.

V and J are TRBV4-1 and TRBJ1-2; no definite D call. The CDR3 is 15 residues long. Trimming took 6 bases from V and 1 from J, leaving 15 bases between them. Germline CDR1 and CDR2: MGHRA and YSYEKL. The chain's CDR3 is CASRYTPGINYGYTF. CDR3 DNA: TGCGCCAGCAGATATACTCCGGGAATTAACTATGGCTACACCTTC.

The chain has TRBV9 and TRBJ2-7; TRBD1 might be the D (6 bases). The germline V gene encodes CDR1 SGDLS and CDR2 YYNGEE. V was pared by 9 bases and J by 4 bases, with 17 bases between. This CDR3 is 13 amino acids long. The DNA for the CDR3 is TGTGCCACTCTCGGGACATTATTTTACGAGCAGTACGTC. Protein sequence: CATLGTLFYEQYV.